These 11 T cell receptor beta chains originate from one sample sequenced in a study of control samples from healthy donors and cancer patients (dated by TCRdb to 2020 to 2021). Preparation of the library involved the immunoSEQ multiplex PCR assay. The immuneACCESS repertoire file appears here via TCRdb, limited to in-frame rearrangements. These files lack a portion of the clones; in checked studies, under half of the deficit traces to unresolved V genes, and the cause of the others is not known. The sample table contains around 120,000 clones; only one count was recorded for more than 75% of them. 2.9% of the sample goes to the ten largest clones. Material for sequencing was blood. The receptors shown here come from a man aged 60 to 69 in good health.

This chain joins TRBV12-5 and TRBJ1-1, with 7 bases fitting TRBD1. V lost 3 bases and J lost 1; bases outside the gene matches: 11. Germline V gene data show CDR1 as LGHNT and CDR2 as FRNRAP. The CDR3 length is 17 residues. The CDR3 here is CASGLSRGGQPNTEAFF. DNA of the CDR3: TGTGCTAGTGGTTTAAGCCGGGGGGGACAGCCGAACACTGAAGCTTTCTTT.

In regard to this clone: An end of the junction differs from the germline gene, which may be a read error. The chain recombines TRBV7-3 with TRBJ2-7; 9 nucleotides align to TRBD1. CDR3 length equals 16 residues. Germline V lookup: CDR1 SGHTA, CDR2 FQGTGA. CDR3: CANSPKLGQGSYEQYF. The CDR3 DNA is TGTGCCAACAGCCCAAAGCTGGGACAGGGTTCCTACGAGCAGTACTTC.

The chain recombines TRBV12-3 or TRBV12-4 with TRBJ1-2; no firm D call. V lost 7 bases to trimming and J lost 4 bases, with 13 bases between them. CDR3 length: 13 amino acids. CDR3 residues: CASTPGPFYGYTF. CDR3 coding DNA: TGTGCCAGCACCCCGGGCCCTTTCTATGGCTACACCTTC.

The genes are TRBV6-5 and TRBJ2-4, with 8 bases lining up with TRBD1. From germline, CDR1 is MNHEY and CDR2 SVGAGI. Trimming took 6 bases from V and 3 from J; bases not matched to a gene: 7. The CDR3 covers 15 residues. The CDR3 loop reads CASSTDRVGKNIQYF. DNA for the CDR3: TGTGCCAGCAGCACGGACAGGGTCGGCAAAAACATTCAGTACTTC.

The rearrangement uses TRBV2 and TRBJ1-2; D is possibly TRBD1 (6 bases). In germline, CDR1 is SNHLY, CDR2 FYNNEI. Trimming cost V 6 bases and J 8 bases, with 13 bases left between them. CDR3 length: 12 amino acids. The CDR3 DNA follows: TGTGCCAGCAGCTCACAGGGAAGGGGCTACACCTTC. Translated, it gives CASSSQGRGYTF.

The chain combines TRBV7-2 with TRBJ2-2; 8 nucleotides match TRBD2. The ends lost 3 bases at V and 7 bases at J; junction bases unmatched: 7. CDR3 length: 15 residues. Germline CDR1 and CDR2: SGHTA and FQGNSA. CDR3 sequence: CASSFTSGYGGELFF. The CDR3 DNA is TGTGCCAGCAGCTTTACTAGCGGATACGGCGGGGAGCTGTTTTTT.

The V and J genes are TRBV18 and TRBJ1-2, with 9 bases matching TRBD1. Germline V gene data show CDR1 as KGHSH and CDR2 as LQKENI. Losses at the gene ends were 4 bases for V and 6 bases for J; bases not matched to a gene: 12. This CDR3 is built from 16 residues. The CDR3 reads CASSLSRQGDIDGYTF. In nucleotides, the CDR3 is TGTGCCAGCTCACTCTCCCGACAGGGGGATATAGATGGCTACACCTTC.

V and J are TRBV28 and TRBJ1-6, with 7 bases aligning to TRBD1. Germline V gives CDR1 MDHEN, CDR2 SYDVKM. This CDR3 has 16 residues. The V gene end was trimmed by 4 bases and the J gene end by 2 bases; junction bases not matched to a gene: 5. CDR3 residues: CASSSGDRAYNSPLHF. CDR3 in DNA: TGTGCCAGCAGTTCGGGGGACAGAGCCTATAATTCACCCCTCCACTTT.

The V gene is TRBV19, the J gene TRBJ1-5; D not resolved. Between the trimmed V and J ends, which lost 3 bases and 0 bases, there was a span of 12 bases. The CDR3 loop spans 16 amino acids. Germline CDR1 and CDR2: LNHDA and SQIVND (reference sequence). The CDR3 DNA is TGTGCCAGTAGTATTTCGGGAGACTATAGCAATCAGCCCCAGCATTTT. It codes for CASSISGDYSNQPQHF.

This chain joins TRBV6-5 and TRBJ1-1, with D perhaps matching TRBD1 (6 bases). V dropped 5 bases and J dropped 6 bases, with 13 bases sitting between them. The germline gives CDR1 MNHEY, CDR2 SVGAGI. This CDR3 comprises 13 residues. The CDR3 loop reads CASSPWTESEAFF. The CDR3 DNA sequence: TGTGCCAGCAGTCCTTGGACAGAATCTGAAGCTTTCTTT.

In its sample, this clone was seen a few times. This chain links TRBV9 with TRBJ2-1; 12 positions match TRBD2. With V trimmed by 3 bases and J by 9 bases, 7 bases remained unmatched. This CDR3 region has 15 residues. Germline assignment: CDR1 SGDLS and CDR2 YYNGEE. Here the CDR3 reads CASSGTSGVWSEQFF. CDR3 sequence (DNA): TGTGCCAGCAGCGGGACTAGCGGGGTATGGAGTGAGCAGTTCTTC.